What follows are 10 T cell receptor beta chains derived from one specimen sequenced in a study of T cell changes during pregnancy in multiple sclerosis (dated by TCRdb to between 2019 and 2020). Library construction relied on the immunoSEQ multiplex PCR assay. This immuneACCESS table, as held by TCRdb, lists in-frame sequences with V and J called but not all clones. Of the missing ones, under half trace to an unresolved V gene in checked studies; the others have no known cause. The sample table records about 47,000 clones; almost 95% of these occur just once. The ten largest clones capture approximately 2% of the sample. Here the sequenced sample was peripheral blood, taken in the third trimester of pregnancy. The receptors were sampled from a female donor with multiple sclerosis, enrolled in a pregnancy study.

The gene calls are TRBV7-2 and TRBJ2-5; 7 nucleotides match TRBD1. Germline CDR1 and CDR2: SGHTA and FQGNSA. The CDR3 sequence is 17 residues long. The ends lost 0 bases at V and 0 bases at J; junction bases unmatched: 7. Here the CDR3 reads CASSLAPEQGYQETQYF. For the CDR3, the DNA is TGTGCCAGCAGCTTAGCGCCAGAACAGGGGTACCAAGAGACCCAGTACTTC.

This chain uses TRBV25-1 with TRBJ2-7; D might be TRBD2 (5 bases). The CDR3 covers 15 residues. V was shortened by 1 base and J by 0 bases, with 10 bases between the two germline ends. Germline loops: CDR1 MGHDK, CDR2 SYGVNS. CDR3 amino acids: CASSESGINSYEQYF. CDR3 sequence (DNA): TGTGCCAGCAGTGAATCGGGGATTAACTCCTACGAGCAGTACTTC.

This clone was seen once. This CDR3 is CASSPPTQTSTDTQYF. The CDR3 DNA reads TGTGCCAGCAGCCCCCCGACACAAACAAGCACAGATACGCAGTATTTT. V and J are TRBV7-9 and TRBJ2-3; D ambiguous. The CDR3 is 16 amino acids. The V and J ends lost 5 bases and 0 bases respectively, with 15 bases between them. In germline, CDR1 is SEHNR, CDR2 FQNEAQ (reference sequence).

The chain links TRBV4-3 to TRBJ2-7; TRBD2 aligns across 10 bases. The V gene's germline CDR1 is LGHNA and CDR2 YSLEER. V shed 0 bases and J 0 bases; nucleotides not matched to a gene: 8. CDR3 length: 18 residues. In nucleotides, the CDR3 is TGCGCCAGCAGCCAAGATCAGGAGCGGGAGGGTTACTCCTACGAGCAGTACTTC. It is translated as CASSQDQEREGYSYEQYF.

The chain carries TRBV4-1 and TRBJ2-1; D possibly corresponds to TRBD2 (5 bases). The germline V gene has CDR1 MGHRA and CDR2 YSYEKL. The V end was cut by 2 bases, the J end by 0 bases, with 8 bases between. CDR3 size: 15 residues. In DNA, the CDR3 is TGCGCCAGCAGCCAACAGCGGTACTCCTACAATGAGCAGTTCTTC. Protein product: CASSQQRYSYNEQFF.

The genes are TRBV28 and TRBJ2-5, with TRBD2 matching over 11 bases. CDR1 is MDHEN, CDR2 SYDVKM, per germline. V was pared by 5 bases and J by 7 bases, with 9 bases of the junction left unmatched. The CDR3 spans 15 residues. In DNA, the CDR3 is TGTGCCAGCAGTCCTCAAACTAGCGGGAGTGTGACCCAGTACTTC. Encoded protein: CASSPQTSGSVTQYF. The whole variable domain, filled in from reference TRBV28 and TRBJ2-5, reads DVKVTQSSRYLVKRTGEKVFLECVQDMDHENMFWYRQDPGLGLRLIYFSYDVKMKEKGDIPEGYSVSREKKERFSLILESASTNQTSMYLCASSPQTSGSVTQYFGPGTRLLVL.

Here the CDR3 reads CASSLALAGGHTIYF. CDR3 DNA: TGTGCCAGCAGCTTAGCGCTGGCAGGGGGACACACCATATATTTT. The chain has TRBV7-8 and TRBJ1-3; the match to TRBD1 covers 7 bases. The CDR3 length is 15 residues. The germline V gene encodes CDR1 SGHVS and CDR2 FQNEAQ. The trim removed 0 bases at V and 8 bases at J, leaving 7 bases unmatched. The variable domain in full, with the rest retrieved from reference TRBV7-8 and TRBJ1-3, is GAGVSQSPRYKVAKRGQDVALRCDPISGHVSLFWYQQALGQGPEFLTYFQNEAQLDKSGLPSDRFFAERPEGSVSTLKIQRTQQEDSAVYLCASSLALAGGHTIYFGEGSWLTVV.

The chain employs TRBV4-2 and TRBJ2-1, with 8 bases matching TRBD2. This CDR3 is 16 amino acids long. The V segment lost 4 bases and the J segment 1 base; nucleotides outside the gene matches: 6. Germline V gene sequence: CDR1 LGHNA, CDR2 YNFKEQ. CDR3 coding DNA: TGTGCCAGCAGCCCCGTGGCTAGCGGGTCCTACAATGAGCAGTTCTTC. This sequence encodes CASSPVASGSYNEQFF.

The chain couples TRBV14 to TRBJ1-3; 7 nucleotides align to TRBD1. V dropped 0 bases and J dropped 2; count of bases not matched to a gene: 4. Germline CDR1 SGHDN, CDR2 FVKESK. The CDR3 covers 16 residues. The CDR3 bases are TGTGCCAGCAGCCAAGACAGGGGGAAAACTGGAAACACCATATATTTT. Its protein product is CASSQDRGKTGNTIYF.

The chain uses TRBV9 and TRBJ1-3; D unclear. Germline loops: CDR1 SGDLS, CDR2 YYNGEE. The CDR3 is 18 residues long. Trimming pared 0 bases from V and 2 bases from J, leaving 18 bases between. The CDR3 region is CASSVVSSAGAPGNTIYF. CDR3 in DNA: TGTGCCAGCAGCGTAGTTAGTTCGGCCGGAGCCCCTGGAAACACCATATATTTT. The full variable domain, completed using reference TRBV9 and TRBJ1-3, is DSGVTQTPKHLITATGQRVTLRCSPRSGDLSVYWYQQSLDQGLQFLIQYYNGEERAKGNILERFSAQQFPDLHSELNLSSLELGDSALYFCASSVVSSAGAPGNTIYFGEGSWLTVV.